The entry below gives a single TCR beta chain sequence along with its context. The table came from immunoSEQ multiplex PCR; TCRdb's copy has only in-frame clones and leaves some out. In the table there are approximately 11,000 clones, over 65% of which are singletons. This sample was taken from a study of OX40 agonist ivuxolimab in advanced cancers. The CDR3 extends over 15 amino acids. Germline V gives CDR1 SGHTA, CDR2 FQGTGA. J gave up 4 bases and V 5 bases, and 6 bases lay outside the gene matches. The source of this sequence is an adult with an advanced solid tumor such as melanoma, head and neck, liver or kidney cancer. Here the sequenced sample was CD4+ or CD8+ T cells sorted from blood, taken in a trial of the OX40 agonist ivuxolimab. The chain is built from TRBV7-3 and TRBJ2-5; 11 nucleotides line up with TRBD2. For the CDR3, the DNA is TGTGCCAGCAGCCAAGAGCTAGCGGGGGGAGAGACCCAGTACTTC. Its translation is CASSQELAGGETQYF. The entire variable domain, with the rest obtained from reference TRBV7-3 and TRBJ2-5, is as follows: GAGVSQTPSNKVTEKGKYVELRCDPISGHTALYWYRQSLGQGPEFLIYFQGTGAADDSGLPNDRFFAVRPEGSVSTLKIQRTERGDSAVYLCASSQELAGGETQYFGPGTRLLVL.